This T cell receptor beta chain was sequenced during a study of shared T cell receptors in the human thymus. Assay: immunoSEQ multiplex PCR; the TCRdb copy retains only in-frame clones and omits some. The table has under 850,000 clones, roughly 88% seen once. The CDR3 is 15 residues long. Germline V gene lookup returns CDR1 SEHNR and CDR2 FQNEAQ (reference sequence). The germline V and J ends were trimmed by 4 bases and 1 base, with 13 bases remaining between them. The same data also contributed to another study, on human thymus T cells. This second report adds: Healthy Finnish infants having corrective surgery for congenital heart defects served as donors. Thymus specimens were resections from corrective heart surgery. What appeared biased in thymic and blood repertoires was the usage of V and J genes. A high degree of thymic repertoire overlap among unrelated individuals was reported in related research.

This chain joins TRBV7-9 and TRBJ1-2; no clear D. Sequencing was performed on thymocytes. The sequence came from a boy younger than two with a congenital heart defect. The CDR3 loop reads CASSSGWQINYGYTF. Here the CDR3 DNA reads TGTGCCAGCAGCTCGGGTTGGCAAATTAACTATGGCTACACCTTC.